The rows below give T cell receptor beta chains drawn from one sample of a study of blood T cell repertoires in COVID-19. Sequencing was performed with immunoSEQ multiplex PCR; in TCRdb, only in-frame clones are kept and a portion is missing. The table lists about 150,000 clones, about 85% of them singletons. Sequenced sample: PBMCs or T cells enriched from blood (not recorded which). The receptors stem from a woman in her 40s who had recovered from COVID-19. Both conserved end residues are part of each CDR3. Fields, in order: clone size, D gene, J gene, V gene, CDR3 DNA, CDR3 protein. The D gene is left open where the match is weak. The size field is filled for only some rows; it gives once, few, many or a size class.

>NA|TRBD2|TRBJ2-3|TRBV15
TGTGCCACCAGGAGCGGGGGGGCCGCAGATACGCAGTATTTT
CATRSGGAADTQYF
>NA|TRBD2|TRBJ2-2|TRBV2
TGTGCCAGCACCGGGACTAGCGGGGGTCACGGGGAGCTGTTTTTT
CASTGTSGGHGELFF
>NA|NA|TRBJ1-2|TRBV18
TGTGCCAGCTCCCCGGGGGGAGGTTATGGCTACACCTTC
CASSPGGGYGYTF
>NA|NA|TRBJ2-5|TRBV9
TGTGCCAGCAGCGTAGGGGCGTCCGGAAAAGAGACCCAGTACTTC
CASSVGASGKETQYF
>NA|TRBD1|TRBJ1-1|TRBV10-3
TGTGCCATCGGGGCTGGACAGGGGGTAACTGAAGCTTTCTTT
CAIGAGQGVTEAFF
>NA|NA|TRBJ2-1|TRBV10-3
TGTGCCATCAGTGAGGGTAGAGGAAACAGGGAGACCCCCGAGCAGTTCTTC
CAISEGRGNRETPEQFF
>NA|TRBD1|TRBJ1-1|TRBV29-1
TGCAGCGTTGGGACAGGGGGCACTGAAGCTTTCTTT
CSVGTGGTEAFF
>NA|TRBD1|TRBJ2-1|TRBV5-1
TGCGCCAGCAGCTTGGAGGGACAGGGCCCCTACAATGAGCAGTTCTTC
CASSLEGQGPYNEQFF
>once|NA|TRBJ2-2|TRBV5-1
TGCGCCAGCAGCTTGGGGGGGCCGGACACCGGGGAGCTGTTTTTT
CASSLGGPDTGELFF
>NA|NA|TRBJ2-6|TRBV3-1/TRBV3-2
TGTGCCAGCAGCCACGGAAGTTGGGCCTCCAACCCCTCTGGGGCCAACGTCCTGACTTTC
CASSHGSWASNPSGANVLTF
>once|NA|TRBJ1-2|TRBV7-2
TGTGCCAGCAGCTCAACGTTCGGACAGAACTATGGCTACACCTTC
CASSSTFGQNYGYTF